This T cell receptor beta chain was recorded in a study of cytomegalovirus exposure and HLA in healthy donors. General observations from the study: The listing of roughly 160 TCR beta chains classed them as cytomegalovirus-associated. No immune exposure information besides CMV serostatus was available. Across donors, most TCRs were seen rarely, yet some public ones were widespread. Association of a missense DCLRE1C variant with TCR beta V- and J-gene trimming was reported in a later analysis.

Note on this clone: As yet, its antigen is unknown.

Germline lookup yields CDR1 SGHAT and CDR2 FQNNGV. The CDR3 is 11 residues long. The V end was cut by 8 bases, the J end by 2 bases, with 6 bases between. This PCR relied on a set of 60 Vbeta primers and 13 Jbeta primers. Assay used: immunoSEQ multiplex PCR; TCRdb lists only in-frame clones, some missing. The sample consists of 75,000 to 90,000 clones, approximately 72% of them appearing once. The rearrangement joins TRBV11-2 to TRBJ1-2, with D unresolved. Sequenced material: PBMCs. The TCR comes from a woman aged 40 to 55 in good health and CMV-seropositive. The CDR3 sequence is CASALNYGYTF. The CDR3 DNA is TGTGCCAGCGCCCTAAACTATGGCTACACCTTC.